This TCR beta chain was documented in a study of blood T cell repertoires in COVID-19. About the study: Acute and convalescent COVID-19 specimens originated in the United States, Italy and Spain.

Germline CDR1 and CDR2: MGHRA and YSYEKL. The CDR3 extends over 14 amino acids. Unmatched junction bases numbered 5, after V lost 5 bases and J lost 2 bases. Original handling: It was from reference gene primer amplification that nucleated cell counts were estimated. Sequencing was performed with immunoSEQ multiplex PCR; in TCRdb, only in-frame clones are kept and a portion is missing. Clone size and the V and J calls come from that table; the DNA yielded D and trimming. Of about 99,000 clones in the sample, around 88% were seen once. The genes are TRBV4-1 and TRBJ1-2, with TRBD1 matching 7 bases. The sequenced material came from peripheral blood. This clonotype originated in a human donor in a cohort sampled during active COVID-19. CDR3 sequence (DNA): TGCGCCAGCAGCGGCCGACAGGGCAACTATGGCTACACCTTC. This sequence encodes CASSGRQGNYGYTF.